The clone carrying this T cell receptor beta chain was picked up a small number of times. After removal of 4 bases from V and 4 bases from J, the junction contained 5 bases not matched to a gene. Germline CDR1 reads SGDLS; CDR2 reads YYNGEE. The CDR3 consists of 14 residues. The data originate from a study of T cells in localized non-small cell lung cancer. The data were produced by immunoSEQ multiplex PCR, yet TCRdb's version contains in-frame clones alone and is incomplete. The sample has approximately 7,400 clones, approximately 22% seen once. This TCR came from a man between 40 and 70 years old with stage III squamous cell lung carcinoma. The chain couples TRBV9 to TRBJ1-2, with TRBD1 matching over 9 bases. The specimen comprised lung tumor tissue, sampled before any cancer treatment. The CDR3 loop is CASSSTDRGYGYTF. CDR3 coding DNA: TGTGCCAGCAGCTCCACGGACAGGGGCTATGGCTACACCTTC.